These T cell receptor beta chains were read from a single sample in a study of T cell responses to AZD1222 COVID-19 vaccine. Generated by immunoSEQ multiplex PCR, the TCRdb table keeps only in-frame clones and is missing some. Of 150,000 or so clones in the sample, around nine tenths were seen once. This specimen consisted of peripheral blood, obtained after recovery from COVID-19. Receptors originate from an adult who had recovered from COVID-19. Both conserved end residues are part of each CDR3. D genes are given only for firm matches. For some rows the clone size is stated as once, few or many, or as a class when expanded; others skip it.

>.|TRBD2|TRBJ2-1|TRBV9|20
TGTGCCAGCAGCGTAAGCCCCTCGGGTGGTAGCGGGAGTACCTACAATGAGCAGTTCTTC
CASSVSPSGGSGSTYNEQFF
>.|.|TRBJ1-6|TRBV9|15
TGTGCCAGCAGTCGAGGGGGGGCCGAGAATTCACCCCTCCACTTT
CASSRGGAENSPLHF
>.|TRBD1|TRBJ2-1|TRBV19|17
TGTGCCAGTAGTATGGCCCCTGGGACAGGGTCCGGTAATGAGCAGTTCTTC
CASSMAPGTGSGNEQFF
>once|TRBD1|TRBJ1-2|TRBV14|13
TGTGCCAGCAGCGCTAAGACAGGGGTAGGCTACACCTTC
CASSAKTGVGYTF
>once|.|TRBJ2-7|TRBV19|13
TGTGCCAGTAGTCGTAGGGGAGCCTACGAGCAGTACTTC
CASSRRGAYEQYF
>.|TRBD2|TRBJ2-3|TRBV3-1/TRBV3-2|13
TGTGCCAGCAGAGCGGGGAACACAGATACGCAGTATTTT
CASRAGNTDTQYF
>.|.|TRBJ2-7|TRBV20-1|14
TGCAGTGCTAGTGCGGACTCGGTCTCCTACGAGCAGTACTTC
CSASADSVSYEQYF
>.|TRBD1|TRBJ2-5|TRBV9|14
TGTGCCAGCAGCGCCGGGACAGCCCAAGAGACCCAGTACTTC
CASSAGTAQETQYF
>.|TRBD1|TRBJ2-7|TRBV5-1|15
TGCGCCAGCAGCAGGGGACAGGGAGGGGACTACGAGCAGTACTTC
CASSRGQGGDYEQYF
>.|.|TRBJ2-5|TRBV5-1|13
TGCGCCAGCATGGGGGCTAGGGGGGAGACCCAGTACTTC
CASMGARGETQYF
>few|.|TRBJ1-4|TRBV19|11
TGTGCCAGTAGGAGGGAAGTTAAACTGTTTTTT
CASRREVKLFF
>few|TRBD2|TRBJ2-7|TRBV28|18
TGTGCCAGCAGTCGACGGGGGGCGCGAGCGGGAGGTGACTACGAGCAGTACTTC
CASSRRGARAGGDYEQYF
>.|TRBD1|TRBJ1-2|TRBV2|14
TGTGCCAGCAGTGCTAGGGGGCAATACTATGGCTACACCTTC
CASSARGQYYGYTF
>.|TRBD2|TRBJ2-3|TRBV5-4|16
TGTGCCAGCAGTTTCATGACTAGCGGGGTCACAGATACGCAGTATTTT
CASSFMTSGVTDTQYF
>few|.|TRBJ1-6|TRBV19|14
TGTGCCAGTAGTATGGCTTCCTATAATTCACCCCTCCACTTT
CASSMASYNSPLHF
>.|.|TRBJ1-2|TRBV6-5|16
TGTGCCAGCAGTTACCCGGAATCAACAGGGAACTATGGCTACACCTTC
CASSYPESTGNYGYTF
>few|.|TRBJ1-6|TRBV6-1|14
TGTGCCAGCAGTGAGAACGTCGGGATTTCACCCCTCCACTTT
CASSENVGISPLHF
>.|.|TRBJ1-5|TRBV5-6|16
TGTGCCAGCAGCTTATCGGGGGTTGGAAGCAATCAGCCCCAGCATTTT
CASSLSGVGSNQPQHF
>.|.|TRBJ1-5|TRBV20-1|14
TGCAGTGCTAGTCCAGGGGATGAGGATCAGCCCCAGCATTTT
CSASPGDEDQPQHF
>.|.|TRBJ2-5|TRBV21-1|10
TGTGCCAGCAGCAAAGAGACCCAGTACTTC
CASSKETQYF
>.|TRBD1|TRBJ1-2|TRBV19|14
TGTGCCAGTAGTGCGGGACAGGGGCACTATGGCTACACCTTC
CASSAGQGHYGYTF
>.|.|TRBJ1-1|TRBV18|13
TGTGCCAGCTCGGACCAGGGGAACACTGAAGCTTTCTTT
CASSDQGNTEAFF
>few|TRBD1|TRBJ1-4|TRBV4-1|18
TGCGCCAGCAGCCAAGAGAGGGTTGCGGGGACAGGAGACGAAAAACTGTTTTTT
CASSQERVAGTGDEKLFF
>.|.|TRBJ2-3|TRBV7-9|13
TGTGCCAGCAGACCAGGGTTGGCAGATACGCAGTATTTT
CASRPGLADTQYF
>.|TRBD1|TRBJ2-7|TRBV4-3|13
TGCGCCAGCAGCTTACGGACAGGGGACGAGCAGTACTTC
CASSLRTGDEQYF
>.|.|TRBJ1-5|TRBV5-8|11
TGTGCCAGCAGCTTGGGCCCAGCCCAGCATTTT
CASSLGPAQHF
>.|TRBD1|TRBJ1-5|TRBV19|16
TGTGCCAGTAGTATTGGGACAGGGGGCTTAAATCAGCCCCAGCATTTT
CASSIGTGGLNQPQHF
>.|.|TRBJ1-4|TRBV7-9|15
TGTGCCAGCAGCTTAGTCGGGGCAACTAATGAAAAACTGTTTTTT
CASSLVGATNEKLFF
>.|.|TRBJ2-1|TRBV7-9|13
TGTGCCAGCAGCTTAGCTCTTTACAATGAGCAGTTCTTC
CASSLALYNEQFF
>.|TRBD1|TRBJ1-6|TRBV28|15
TGTGCCATCACAGGGGGAGGCTCCTATAATTCACCCCTCCACTTT
CAITGGGSYNSPLHF
>.|.|TRBJ1-2|TRBV19|17
TGTGCCAGTAGCATGGGGACCGTTCTAGGTTCGGACTATGGCTACACCTTC
CASSMGTVLGSDYGYTF
>.|.|TRBJ1-1|TRBV6-1|17
TGTGCCAGCAGTGAAGCTAGGACAGCTTACATGAACACTGAAGCTTTCTTT
CASSEARTAYMNTEAFF
>.|.|TRBJ1-1|TRBV19|13
TGTGCCAGTAGTATTGTCCGGAACACTGAAGCTTTCTTT
CASSIVRNTEAFF
>.|TRBD2|TRBJ2-2|TRBV5-5|17
TGTGCCAGCAGCGGGTCTACTAGCGGGGGGAACACCGGGGAGCTGTTTTTT
CASSGSTSGGNTGELFF
>.|.|TRBJ1-1|TRBV1|21
TGCACCAGCAGCCAACCCAGACAGGGGTCCGGTATTGACCGAAATGACACTGAAGCTTTCTTT
CTSSQPRQGSGIDRNDTEAFF
>.|TRBD1|TRBJ1-2|TRBV5-6|14
TGTGCCAGCAGCTTGACAGGGGCCGACTATGGCTACACCTTC
CASSLTGADYGYTF
>.|.|TRBJ1-5|TRBV5-1|12
TGCGCCAGCAGCTTGGAAGGTCAGCCCCAGCATTTT
CASSLEGQPQHF
>once|TRBD2|TRBJ2-7|TRBV9|16
TGTGCCAGCAGCGTAGGGCGGGGGGGCATCTTTTCCGAGCAGTACTTC
CASSVGRGGIFSEQYF
>.|.|TRBJ2-3|TRBV19|16
TGTGCCAGTACCCCGAACCCCGGGACGGACACAGATACGCAGTATTTT
CASTPNPGTDTDTQYF
>.|TRBD1|TRBJ2-5|TRBV6-6|14
TGTGCCAGCAGTCACGGACAGGGCGGCGAGACCCAGTACTTC
CASSHGQGGETQYF
>.|.|TRBJ2-7|TRBV10-3|16
TGTGCCATCAGTGAGCTCGTAGAGACTGATGGTGGCGAGCAGTACTTC
CAISELVETDGGEQYF
>.|TRBD1|TRBJ2-5|TRBV5-1|15
TGCGCCAGCAGCTTGCAGAGGACAGGGGAAGAGACCCAGTACTTC
CASSLQRTGEETQYF
>.|TRBD1|TRBJ2-3|TRBV29-1|14
TGCAGCGTTGAAGGGGGACAGGGGGCAGATACGCAGTATTTT
CSVEGGQGADTQYF
>.|TRBD1|TRBJ1-1|TRBV7-8|14
TGTGCCAGCAAAACAGGGGGCATGAACACTGAAGCTTTCTTT
CASKTGGMNTEAFF
>.|TRBD1|TRBJ2-2|TRBV28|15
TGTGCCAGCAGTCTGACAGGGGGCCGCACCGGGGAGCTGTTTTTT
CASSLTGGRTGELFF
>once|.|TRBJ1-1|TRBV5-1|15
TGCGCCAGCAGCGCCTTGGACAGCCTGAACACTGAAGCTTTCTTT
CASSALDSLNTEAFF
>.|.|TRBJ1-2|TRBV29-1|15
TGCAGCGTTGAAGACCTACAGGGAAGGGCGAATGGCTACACCTTC
CSVEDLQGRANGYTF
>once|.|TRBJ2-3|TRBV7-3|15
TGTGCCAGCAGCCCCACAAGGACAACCACAGATACGCAGTATTTT
CASSPTRTTTDTQYF
>.|TRBD1|TRBJ1-1|TRBV28|15
TGTGCCAGCAGTCTTTGGGACAGGGCGAACACTGAAGCTTTCTTT
CASSLWDRANTEAFF